Following are 8 T cell receptor beta chains from one sample sequenced in a study of Graves' ophthalmopathy and Graves' hyperthyroidism. Scientists amplified the TCR beta CDR3 regions from RNA transcripts. Scientists carried out first-round RT-PCR using HTBI primers and then a second-round multiplex PCR. TCRdb reanalysed the multiplex PCR reads using MiXCR and keeps one entry per CDR3 protein. This table holds approximately 330,000 distinct CDR3 sequences, 15% to 20% found once. The specimen sequenced was peripheral blood. These TCRs come from an adult man with Graves' ophthalmopathy.

This clonotype was detected ten times or more. The gene calls are TRBV6-2 or TRBV6-3 and TRBJ2-7; D remains unclear. Trimming pared 2 bases from V and 8 bases from J, leaving 13 bases between. This CDR3 spans 13 amino acids. CDR1 and CDR2 from the germline V gene are MNHEY and SVGEGT. The CDR3 loop reads CASSYGFRSQQYF. The CDR3 bases are TGTGCCAGCAGTTACGGTTTCAGGTCCCAGCAGTACTTC.

This clonotype was counted at least ten times. The J gene is TRBJ2-2, the V gene TRBV6-2 or TRBV6-3; tentatively, D is TRBD1 or TRBD2 (5 bases each). The CDR3 extends over 17 amino acids. V gave up 5 bases and J gave up 2 bases, with 18 bases separating them. Germline V gene data show CDR1 as MNHEY and CDR2 as SVGEGT. CDR3 DNA sequence: TGTGCCAGCAGTGGGGATGTGTGGGGGATAAACACCGGGGAGCTGTTTTTT. This sequence encodes CASSGDVWGINTGELFF.

This clonotype was observed at least ten times. The chain carries TRBV11-2 and TRBJ2-5; TRBD2 aligns across 7 bases. With V trimmed by 1 base and J by 5 bases, 7 bases remained unmatched. The length of the CDR3 is 15 residues. Germline V gene sequence: CDR1 SGHAT, CDR2 FQNNGV. DNA for the CDR3: TGTGCCAGCAGCTTAGTGGGGGGGAGAGGGGAGACCCAGTACTTC. This codes for CASSLVGGRGETQYF.

This clonotype was seen repeatedly, ten times or more. The chain carries TRBV4-1 and TRBJ1-3, with TRBD1 matching 7 bases. J was trimmed by 0 bases and V by 3 bases; bases with no gene match: 14. Per the germline V gene, CDR1 is MGHRA and CDR2 is YSYEKL. This CDR3 comprises 19 residues. Here the CDR3 DNA reads TGCGCCAGCAGCCAGACAGCGGGGGGACAGAGCTTCTCTGGAAACACCATATATTTT. It translates to CASSQTAGGQSFSGNTIYF.

This clonotype has a count of ten or more. The gene calls are TRBV20-1 and TRBJ2-5; D perhaps matches TRBD2 (7 bases). Looked up from germline, CDR1 is DFQATT and CDR2 is SNEGSKA (reference sequence). Trimming shortened V by 2 bases and J by 1 base, and 11 bases separated the two germline ends. The CDR3 is 14 residues long. Written as DNA, the CDR3 is TGCAGTGCTAGACTGGGGGGGGCCCAAGAGACCCAGTACTTC. Amino acid sequence: CSARLGGAQETQYF.

This clonotype was picked up many times. The chain couples TRBV19 to TRBJ1-5; 9 positions agree with TRBD1. This CDR3 contains 16 residues. V was pared by 5 bases and J by 1 base, with 6 bases of the junction left unmatched. Germline CDR1 reads LNHDA; CDR2 reads SQIVND (reference sequence). The chain's CDR3 is CASSEQGALSNQPQHF. CDR3 nucleotide sequence: TGTGCCAGTAGTGAACAGGGGGCGTTAAGCAATCAGCCCCAGCATTTT.

This clonotype was recorded many times. This sequence joins TRBV30 and TRBJ1-1, with a tentative D call TRBD1 (6 bases). CDR1 is GTSNPN, CDR2 SVGIG, per germline (reference sequence). V shed 0 bases and J shed 7 bases, with 12 bases lying between them. This CDR3 region has 13 residues. The CDR3 DNA reads as TGTGCCTGGAGTGTAAGCGGGGGGCTTGAAGCTTTCTTT. Protein sequence: CAWSVSGGLEAFF.

This clonotype was seen only a few times. V and J are TRBV12-3 or TRBV12-4 and TRBJ2-5, with D unclear. V dropped 1 base and J dropped 6 bases, with 9 bases sitting between them. The CDR3 contains 13 residues. The CDR3: CASSLGRTQTQYF. The CDR3 nucleotides are TGTGCCAGCAGTTTAGGGCGGACGCAGACCCAGTACTTC.